Each of the 8 T cell receptor beta chains below was sequenced from the same sample in a study of PD-1 blockade in classical Hodgkin lymphoma. There was relapse after autologous stem cell transplantation in every patient, and there was variation in brentuximab vedotin exposure. TCRdb's copy holds only in-frame clones and misses some; the assay was immunoSEQ multiplex PCR. Of approximately 12,000 clones in the sample, approximately 84% were seen once. This specimen was peripheral blood mononuclear cells (PBMCs), taken before the second cycle of nivolumab. These receptors came from a human donor with classical Hodgkin lymphoma.

The J gene is TRBJ1-1, the V gene TRBV6-6, with D possibly matching TRBD1 (5 bases). The CDR3 consists of 15 residues. Trimming took 2 bases from V and 1 from J, leaving 11 bases between them. Germline V gene data show CDR1 as MNHNY and CDR2 as SVGAGI (reference sequence). The CDR3 reads CASSYEQAANTEAFF. CDR3 sequence (DNA): TGTGCCAGCAGTTACGAACAGGCAGCGAACACTGAAGCTTTCTTT.

V usage is TRBV27 and J usage is TRBJ2-3, with D uncertain. This CDR3 has 14 residues. Trimming shortened V by 6 bases and J by 4 bases, and 14 bases separated the two germline ends. CDR1 is MNHEY and CDR2 is SMNVEV in the germline V gene (reference sequence). Written as DNA, the CDR3 is TGTGCCAGCAGCCTCTCTCTCGGTGCAGATACGCAGTATTTT. Protein sequence: CASSLSLGADTQYF.

The V gene is TRBV5-4, the J gene TRBJ2-7; D is unclear. With 0 bases removed from V and 6 bases from J, the gap between germline ends came to 7 bases. CDR3 length equals 12 residues. CDR1 is SGHNT and CDR2 is YYREEE in the germline V gene (reference sequence). The CDR3 DNA reads as TGTGCCAGCAGCTTGGCCCTGGGCGAGCAGTACTTC. This sequence encodes CASSLALGEQYF. The whole variable domain, remainder taken from reference TRBV5-4 and TRBJ2-7, is ETGVTQSPTHLIKTRGQQVTLRCSSQSGHNTVSWYQQALGQGPQFIFQYYREEENGRGNFPPRFSGLQFPNYSSELNVNALELDDSALYLCASSLALGEQYFGPGTRLTVT.

The table lists this clone with a count of one. The rearrangement links TRBV5-4 to TRBJ2-5; D gene ambiguous. Germline values: CDR1 SGHNT, CDR2 YYREEE (reference sequence). The CDR3 spans 12 residues. Between the trimmed V and J ends, which lost 0 bases and 1 base, there was a span of 1 base. CDR3 region: CASSLAQETQYF. The CDR3 DNA sequence: TGTGCCAGCAGCTTGGCCCAAGAGACCCAGTACTTC.

The V and J genes are TRBV7-9 and TRBJ2-1; D possibly corresponds to TRBD2 (5 bases). V was clipped by 1 base and J by 6 bases, with 13 bases between them. The CDR3 extends over 15 amino acids. Germline-derived CDR1 and CDR2 are SEHNR and FQNEAQ (reference sequence). The CDR3 DNA follows: TGTGCCAGCAGCTTAGATGGAGGAACGGCCAATGAGCAGTTCTTC. Translating gives CASSLDGGTANEQFF.

The rearrangement joins TRBV9 to TRBJ2-3; no clear D gene. V shed 6 bases and J shed 2 bases, with 19 bases lying between them. This CDR3 contains 16 residues. Germline V gives CDR1 SGDLS, CDR2 YYNGEE. This CDR3 reads CASTPALRQNTDTQYF. CDR3 sequence (DNA): TGTGCCAGCACCCCGGCTTTGAGGCAGAACACAGATACGCAGTATTTT.

The chain recombines TRBV18 with TRBJ2-5; 10 bases align to TRBD2. There are 18 residues in the CDR3. CDR1 KGHSH and CDR2 LQKENI come from the germline V gene. V lost 2 bases, J lost 2 bases, and 11 bases stayed unmatched. The CDR3 spells CASSPGTSAARGQETQYF. CDR3 in DNA: TGTGCCAGCTCACCAGGGACTAGCGCCGCTAGAGGACAAGAGACCCAGTACTTC.

V usage is TRBV5-1 and J usage is TRBJ2-2; no firm D call. Germline CDR1 and CDR2: SGHRS and YFSETQ. V dropped 0 bases and J dropped 2 bases, with 8 bases sitting between them. The CDR3 covers 15 residues. The CDR3, as DNA: TGCGCCAGCAGCTTGGGGGTCAGTAACACCGGGGAGCTGTTTTTT. Its translation: CASSLGVSNTGELFF.